The clone carrying this TCR beta chain appeared many times. The antigen is unknown. CDR3 length: 13 residues. Per germline, CDR1 SQVTM and CDR2 ANQGSEA. The germline V and J ends were trimmed by 4 bases and 4 bases, with 13 bases remaining between them. This entry comes from a study of T cells after yellow fever vaccination. General study results and limits: Subsequent to the booster, the majority of primary-vaccination clones reappeared (under 98% CD4, around 85% CD8).

TCRdb re-called the 5' RACE reads through MiXCR, storing one row per CDR3 protein. The table shows around 330,000 distinct CDR3 sequences, with approximately 3.9% occurring only once. This clonotype was sampled from a man aged 18 to 29 who received the YFV17D yellow fever vaccine. V usage is TRBV29-1 and J usage is TRBJ2-5; the D call may be TRBD1 or TRBD2 (6 bases each). The material was PBMCs, obtained on the day of the yellow fever booster vaccination. The CDR3 DNA reads TGCAGCGTTGGTGGGGGGCGGGGAGAGACCCAGTACTTC. It codes for CSVGGGRGETQYF.